This TCR beta chain was sequenced for a study of metastatic and nonmetastatic thyroid tumors. The study's findings and limits: In blood and tumor, TCR beta diversity was reportedly significantly higher in malignant thyroid tumors than in benign nodules.

A note on this clone: Its target is not known.

This CDR3 has 15 amino acids. Germline V lookup: CDR1 SGDLS, CDR2 YYNGEE. Between the trimmed V and J ends, which lost 4 bases and 0 bases, there was a span of 14 bases. TCRdb re-clonotyped the PCR reads through MiXCR. Of around 18,000 clones listed, around 12% are singletons. Thyroid surgery had not been preceded by any treatment in any patient. The V call is TRBV9, the J call TRBJ2-7; maybe TRBD2 (6 bases). Material for sequencing was tumor tissue. This clonotype was obtained from a female donor with papillary thyroid cancer or a benign thyroid nodule (not recorded which). Some clones in this sample may be carry-over from other donors' samples. The CDR3 nucleotides are TGTGCCAGCAGCTCGGGGGTATATGGCTCCTACGAGCAGTACTTC. Its translation is CASSSGVYGSYEQYF.